The 19 T cell receptor beta chains below come from one sample, sequenced in a study (dated by TCRdb to about 2015). Tregs were isolated as CD4+CD25+CD127-/low cells. The library was obtained by 5' RACE. Sequencer: Illumina MiSeq. In TCRdb, the public reads were trimmed at Q25 with fastp and aligned with MiXCR, with productive beta chains retained. Here each entry gathers all rows of one CDR3 protein and keeps the most common genes and DNA. This sample is represented by approximately 57,000 distinct CDR3 sequences; less than 25% of them were singletons. The top ten clonotypes cover 2.5% to 4% of the sample. The specimen sequenced was tumor-infiltrating Tregs sorted from the breast tumor. Source of these receptors: a female donor with breast cancer.

This chain connects TRBV6-2 or TRBV6-3 to TRBJ1-6, with 12 bases identical to TRBD1. V was clipped by 11 bases and J by 10 bases; unmatched bases: 9. Germline V lookup: CDR1 MNHEY, CDR2 SVGEGT. The CDR3 length is 14 residues. The CDR3 loop reads CACTTGTGGSPLHF. The CDR3 DNA follows: TGTGCCTGTACCACCGGGACAGGGGGCTCACCCCTCCACTTT.

This chain joins TRBV28 and TRBJ1-2; D is possibly TRBD1 (6 bases). In germline, CDR1 is MDHEN, CDR2 SYDVKM. Trimming took off 3 bases at V and 4 bases at J, with 9 bases between the two ends. The CDR3 consists of 13 residues. The CDR3 DNA reads as TGTGCCAGCAGTTTCGGGGGCGGCTATGGCTACACCTTC. It is translated as CASSFGGGYGYTF.

The chain uses TRBV9 and TRBJ1-3, with D unclear. V dropped 3 bases and J dropped 4 bases, with 14 bases sitting between them. The CDR3 has 15 amino acids. Per the germline V gene, CDR1 is SGDLS and CDR2 is YYNGEE. The CDR3 DNA reads as TGTGCCAGCAGCGCCGAGAGGGATTCAGGAAACACCATATATTTT. Its translation is CASSAERDSGNTIYF.

The sample holds many counts of this clonotype. The chain is built from TRBV5-1 and TRBJ2-1; the match to TRBD1 covers 9 bases. V trimming: 6 bases; J trimming: 4 bases; junction bases outside the gene matches: 8. Germline CDR1 SGHRS, CDR2 YFSETQ. The CDR3 contains 15 residues. The CDR3 coding sequence is TGCGCCAGCACCCTCTACAGGGGGCCTTACAATGAGCAGTTCTTC. Encoded protein: CASTLYRGPYNEQFF.

Ten or more counts support this clonotype. The rearrangement links TRBV24-1 to TRBJ2-5, with TRBD2 matching 7 bases. J lost 1 base, V lost 2 bases, and 6 bases had no gene match. Germline V gene lookup returns CDR1 KGHDR and CDR2 SFDVKD. CDR3 length: 16 amino acids. The chain's CDR3 is CATSDSGRGPQETQYF. In nucleotides, the CDR3 is TGTGCCACCAGTGATTCGGGGAGGGGACCCCAAGAGACCCAGTACTTC.

This clonotype occurred a few times. This chain joins TRBV5-1 and TRBJ2-7, with TRBD1 identical over 9 bases. CDR3 length: 15 residues. V dropped 3 bases and J dropped 5; count of bases not matched to a gene: 9. Germline V gene data show CDR1 as SGHRS and CDR2 as YFSETQ. This CDR3 reads CASSSGQGTFDEQYF. The CDR3 DNA reads TGCGCCAGCAGCTCGGGACAGGGCACCTTCGACGAGCAGTACTTC.

This clonotype was seen only once. The rearrangement joins TRBV12-3 or TRBV12-4 to TRBJ1-5, with D possibly TRBD1 on 5 matching bases. V was cut by 5 bases and J by 1 base, with 9 bases left in between. CDR3 length: 14 residues. The CDR3 DNA follows: TGTGCCAGCAGTGTCTACAGGAGCAATCAGCCCCAGCATTTT. Its protein is CASSVYRSNQPQHF.

This clonotype appeared many times. The CDR3 DNA follows: TGCGCCAGCGGGGTTAGCCCCACAGATACGCAGTATTTT. This sequence encodes CASGVSPTDTQYF. The rearrangement joins TRBV5-1 to TRBJ2-3; D is unresolved. From germline, CDR1 is SGHRS and CDR2 YFSETQ. V was cut by 7 bases and J by 2 bases, with 11 bases left in between. This CDR3 region has 13 residues.

This chain joins TRBV24-1 and TRBJ2-1, with D maybe TRBD1 (6 bases). Germline CDR1 and CDR2: KGHDR and SFDVKD. CDR3 length: 14 amino acids. The ends were cut back, 3 bases at V and 7 bases at J, with 12 bases in the middle. CDR3 DNA: TGTGCCACCAGTGATCCCACAGGGCCTAATGAGCAGTTCTTC. Translating it yields CATSDPTGPNEQFF.

This clonotype was detected ten times or more. V and J are TRBV5-1 and TRBJ2-7; 8 bases map to TRBD1. Trimming took 2 bases from V and 0 from J; bases not matched to a gene: 4. This CDR3 contains 15 residues. CDR1 and CDR2 (germline): SGHRS, YFSETQ. CDR3 in amino acids: CASSLLGTGSYEQYF. Here the CDR3 DNA reads TGCGCCAGCAGCTTACTCGGGACAGGCTCCTACGAGCAGTACTTC.

The V and J genes are TRBV12-3 or TRBV12-4 and TRBJ1-1; 9 positions agree with TRBD1. The CDR3 consists of 12 residues. Trimming took 3 bases from V and 8 from J; bases not matched to a gene: 1. CDR3 residues: CASSFDRGEAFF. In nucleotides, the CDR3 is TGTGCCAGCAGTTTCGACAGGGGGGAAGCTTTCTTT.

This clonotype was seen once. The chain carries TRBV11-2 and TRBJ2-7, with TRBD2 identical over 10 bases. V shed 0 bases, J shed 7 bases, and the junction held 6 bases outside the gene matches. The CDR3 totals 15 residues. Germline V gene data show CDR1 as SGHAT and CDR2 as FQNNGV. In nucleotides, the CDR3 is TGTGCCAGCAGCTTAGATGGACTAGCGGAACTGGAGCAGTACTTC. It codes for CASSLDGLAELEQYF.

In its sample, this clonotype was seen a few times. The chain employs TRBV27 and TRBJ2-2; 10 bases map to TRBD1. The CDR3 sequence is 17 residues long. Trimming at V came to 2 bases and at J to 4 bases, leaving 7 bases not matched to a gene. Germline loops: CDR1 MNHEY, CDR2 SMNVEV (reference sequence). DNA of the CDR3: TGTGCCAGCAGTTTACTCGGGACAGGGGATCGCACCGGGGAGCTGTTTTTT. As protein: CASSLLGTGDRTGELFF.

CDR3 sequence: CASSPGQKNTEAFF. The DNA for the CDR3 is TGTGCCAGCTCACCTGGACAGAAGAACACTGAAGCTTTCTTT. The genes are TRBV18 and TRBJ1-1, with a possible D match to TRBD1 (6 bases). The germline V gene has CDR1 KGHSH and CDR2 LQKENI. The length of the CDR3 is 14 residues. Trimming took 3 bases from V and 1 from J, leaving 9 bases between them.

Only a few counts were recorded for this clonotype. The chain employs TRBV12-3 or TRBV12-4 and TRBJ1-4; 7 nucleotides agree with TRBD1. The CDR3 spans 13 residues. The V segment lost 4 bases and the J segment 8 bases; nucleotides outside the gene matches: 4. CDR3 loop: CASSYRGREKLFF. The CDR3 DNA sequence: TGTGCCAGCAGTTACAGGGGAAGGGAAAAACTGTTTTTT.

Ten or more counts support this clonotype. The chain has TRBV5-1 and TRBJ2-2, with a tentative D call TRBD1 (5 bases). CDR3 length: 15 residues. V lost 0 bases to trimming and J lost 3 bases, with 9 bases between them. Germline V lookup: CDR1 SGHRS, CDR2 YFSETQ. CDR3 residues: CASSLGQGDTGELFF. The CDR3 region has the DNA TGCGCCAGCAGCTTGGGGCAGGGCGACACCGGGGAGCTGTTTTTT.

The table lists this clonotype with many counts. This chain uses TRBV12-3 or TRBV12-4 with TRBJ1-4; D gene uncertain. V gave up 6 bases and J gave up 0 bases, with 8 bases separating them. This CDR3 is 14 amino acids long. CDR3 residues: CASSPTSTNEKLFF. In nucleotides, the CDR3 is TGTGCCAGCAGCCCGACGTCAACTAATGAAAAACTGTTTTTT.

V is TRBV5-1 and J is TRBJ1-3; D uncertain. Germline CDR1 and CDR2: SGHRS and YFSETQ. Trimming removed 0 bases at V and 2 bases at J, with 6 bases between. CDR3 size: 14 residues. CDR3 protein: CASSLGQTGNTIYF. The CDR3 DNA reads TGCGCCAGCAGCTTGGGCCAGACTGGAAACACCATATATTTT.

This clonotype was seen a few times. This sequence joins TRBV7-2 and TRBJ1-1; a weak D match, TRBD1 (5 bases). CDR1 is SGHTA, CDR2 FQGNSA, per germline. Trimming removed 6 bases from V and 0 bases from J, with 11 bases in between. The CDR3 consists of 14 residues. CDR3 protein: CASSYGGLNTEAFF. The CDR3 nucleotides are TGTGCCAGCAGTTACGGGGGACTGAACACTGAAGCTTTCTTT.